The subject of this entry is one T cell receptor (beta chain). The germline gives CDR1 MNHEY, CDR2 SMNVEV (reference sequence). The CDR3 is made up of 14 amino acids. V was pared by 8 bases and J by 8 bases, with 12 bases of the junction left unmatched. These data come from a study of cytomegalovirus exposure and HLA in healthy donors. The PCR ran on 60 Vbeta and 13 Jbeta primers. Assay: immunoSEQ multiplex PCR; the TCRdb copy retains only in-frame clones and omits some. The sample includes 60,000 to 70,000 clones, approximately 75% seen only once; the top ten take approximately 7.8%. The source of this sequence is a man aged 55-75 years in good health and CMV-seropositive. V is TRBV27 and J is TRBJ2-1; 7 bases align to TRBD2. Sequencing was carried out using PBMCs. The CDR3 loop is CASRGRAGAYEQFF. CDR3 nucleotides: TGTGCCAGCCGGGGCAGGGCGGGAGCATATGAGCAGTTCTTC.